Presented here are 27 T cell receptor beta chains from one specimen sequenced in a study of T cell responses to AZD1222 COVID-19 vaccine. Sequenced by immunoSEQ multiplex PCR; TCRdb stores in-frame clones only, minus some. This sample yields about 81,000 clones, of which 75% to 95% are seen a single time; 6.5% to 9.5% belongs to the top ten. This specimen was peripheral blood, taken 28 days after the second AZD1222 dose. The origin of the receptors is an adult who received the AZD1222 COVID-19 vaccine.

V gene TRBV4-2 combines with J gene TRBJ2-7; perhaps D is TRBD1 or TRBD2 (5 bases each). V was trimmed by 0 bases and J by 0 bases, leaving 9 bases between them. The CDR3 runs 15 residues. Germline V lookup: CDR1 LGHNA, CDR2 YNFKEQ. CDR3 amino acids: CASSQEWGSSYEQYF. CDR3 nucleotides: TGTGCCAGCAGCCAAGAATGGGGGAGCTCCTACGAGCAGTACTTC.

This sequence joins TRBV9 and TRBJ2-7; 8 nucleotides match TRBD1. Germline trimming cut 3 bases from V and 4 bases from J; bases unmatched to any gene: 6. The germline CDR1 and CDR2 sequences are SGDLS and YYNGEE. CDR3 length equals 14 residues. Here the CDR3 DNA reads TGTGCCAGCAGCGAGGGGACAGGCGGTTACGAGCAGTACTTC. Translating it yields CASSEGTGGYEQYF.

CDR3 coding DNA: TGTGCCAGCCAGGTCTTGGGAGGGGGCACTGAAGCTTTCTTT. Its translation is CASQVLGGGTEAFF. The rearrangement uses TRBV28 and TRBJ1-1; tentatively, D is TRBD1 (6 bases). CDR3 length equals 14 residues. V lost 8 bases, J lost 4 bases, and 17 bases lay in between. CDR1 MDHEN and CDR2 SYDVKM come from the germline V gene.

This clone was counted a few times. This chain joins TRBV2 and TRBJ1-3; D is perhaps TRBD1 (6 bases). Trimming took off 6 bases at V and 4 bases at J, with 13 bases between the two ends. In germline, CDR1 is SNHLY, CDR2 FYNNEI. This CDR3 is 14 amino acids long. The CDR3 DNA is TGTGCCAGCAGCGAGCCCGGGGGCGGAAACACCATATATTTT. Protein sequence: CASSEPGGGNTIYF. Drawing the rest from reference TRBV2 and TRBJ1-3, the complete variable domain is EPEVTQTPSHQVTQMGQEVILRCVPISNHLYFYWYRQILGQKVEFLVSFYNNEISEKSEIFDDQFSVERPDGSNFTLKIRSTKLEDSAMYFCASSEPGGGNTIYFGEGSWLTVV.

The V and J genes are TRBV19 and TRBJ1-4, with 9 bases lining up with TRBD1. CDR3 size: 15 residues. Germline assignment: CDR1 LNHDA and CDR2 SQIVND (reference sequence). V dropped 6 bases and J dropped 8; count of bases not matched to a gene: 10. The CDR3 is CASRLPGQGREKLFF. Here the CDR3 DNA reads TGTGCCAGTAGACTTCCGGGACAGGGACGAGAAAAACTGTTTTTT.

The chain combines TRBV27 with TRBJ2-7; D possibly corresponds to TRBD2 (6 bases). The V and J ends lost 5 bases and 4 bases respectively, with 18 bases between them. The CDR3 totals 15 residues. Germline assignment: CDR1 MNHEY and CDR2 SMNVEV (reference sequence). Written as DNA, the CDR3 is TGTGCCAGCAGTCTCCCGGGACTCCGATTATACGAGCAGTACTTC. Protein: CASSLPGLRLYEQYF.

This chain uses TRBV2 with TRBJ2-3, with 13 bases fitting TRBD2. Germline-derived CDR1 and CDR2 are SNHLY and FYNNEI. The CDR3 sequence is 14 residues long. The V and J ends lost 6 bases and 6 bases, in that order; junction bases with no gene match: 3. The CDR3 loop is CASSGTSGTDTQYF. The CDR3 DNA reads as TGTGCCAGCAGCGGGACTAGCGGGACGGATACGCAGTATTTT.

The chain uses TRBV28 and TRBJ2-7; 11 nucleotides agree with TRBD1. The ends lost 6 bases at V and 5 bases at J; junction bases unmatched: 9. CDR1 is MDHEN, CDR2 SYDVKM, per germline. The CDR3 sequence is 15 residues long. CDR3 in DNA: TGTGCCAGCAGCCCTTGGACAGGGGGCATCCACGAGCAGTACTTC. This sequence encodes CASSPWTGGIHEQYF.

The chain combines TRBV14 with TRBJ2-5, with D perhaps given as TRBD1 or TRBD2 (5 bases each). V lost 0 bases and J 5 bases, leaving 13 bases between the germline ends. The germline V gene has CDR1 SGHDN and CDR2 FVKESK. The CDR3 is 15 amino acids. Here the CDR3 DNA reads TGTGCCAGCAGCCAAGATCGGACGGGGCTGGAGACCCAGTACTTC. Translation: CASSQDRTGLETQYF.

The J gene is TRBJ2-5, the V gene TRBV9; possibly TRBD1 for D (5 bases). Germline-derived CDR1 and CDR2 are SGDLS and YYNGEE. The CDR3 contains 15 residues. Trimming took 2 bases from V and 5 from J, leaving 16 bases between them. The CDR3 bases are TGTGCCAGCAGCGTGGGTCTGCAGGGTGCGGAGACCCAGTACTTC. The encoded protein is CASSVGLQGAETQYF.

This clone has just a few counts. This chain uses TRBV28 with TRBJ2-7; 10 positions match TRBD1. Looked up from germline, CDR1 is MDHEN and CDR2 is SYDVKM. There are 15 residues in the CDR3. The ends lost 5 bases at V and 5 bases at J; junction bases unmatched: 9. Here the CDR3 reads CASSTTGTGVNEQYF. The CDR3 DNA is TGTGCCAGCAGTACGACCGGGACAGGGGTCAACGAGCAGTACTTC.

J is TRBJ1-1 and V is TRBV28; D is possibly TRBD1 (6 bases). The CDR3 sequence is 14 residues long. CDR1 and CDR2 from the germline V gene are MDHEN and SYDVKM. The germline V and J ends were trimmed by 7 bases and 4 bases, with 16 bases remaining between them. DNA of the CDR3: TGTGCCAGCACCACTCCGACAGGATCCACTGAAGCTTTCTTT. It codes for CASTTPTGSTEAFF.

This clone was seen a handful of times. The V gene is TRBV16, the J gene TRBJ2-1; D is possibly TRBD2 (6 bases). Trimming took 3 bases from V and 6 from J, leaving 9 bases between them. CDR3 length: 13 residues. The germline V gene encodes CDR1 KGHSY and CDR2 FQNENV. CDR3 coding DNA: TGTGCCAGCAGCCAGGAGGGTTTCAATGAGCAGTTCTTC. This translates into CASSQEGFNEQFF.

V and J are TRBV6-2 or TRBV6-3 and TRBJ2-4, with 7 bases lining up with TRBD1. This CDR3 contains 15 residues. J gave up 8 bases and V 6 bases, and 13 bases lay outside the gene matches. Germline V gives CDR1 MNHEY, CDR2 SVGEGT. This CDR3 reads CASSNSGQWVDIQYF. DNA for the CDR3: TGTGCCAGCAGCAACTCGGGACAGTGGGTAGACATTCAGTACTTC.

This rearrangement joins TRBV7-7 to TRBJ2-5, with D possibly matching TRBD1 (5 bases). V shed 1 base and J shed 4 bases, with 13 bases lying between them. The CDR3 spans 15 residues. CDR1 is SSHAT, CDR2 FNYEAQ, per germline (reference sequence). The DNA of the CDR3 is TGTGCCAGCAGCTTAGATGCAGGGTCGGCAGAGACCCAGTACTTC. Translating gives CASSLDAGSAETQYF.

The rearrangement links TRBV29-1 to TRBJ1-1; D possibly corresponds to TRBD1 (6 bases). Trimming pared 6 bases from V and 1 base from J, leaving 18 bases between. The length of the CDR3 is 15 residues. Germline values: CDR1 SQVTM, CDR2 ANQGSEA. The CDR3: CSVGGAGRGNTEAFF. CDR3 nucleotides: TGCAGCGTGGGGGGGGCAGGGCGAGGGAACACTGAAGCTTTCTTT.

The chain uses TRBV5-4 and TRBJ2-1; D is perhaps TRBD2 (5 bases). The CDR3 has 12 residues. Germline lookup yields CDR1 SGHNT and CDR2 YYREEE (reference sequence). The V end lost 1 base, the J end lost 10 bases, and 9 bases lay between the germline ends. In DNA form, the CDR3 reads TGTGCCAGCAGCTTGCCCCGAGGGGAGCAGTTCTTC. Translating it yields CASSLPRGEQFF.

This rearrangement joins TRBV3-1 (or the pseudogene TRBV3-2) to TRBJ1-6, with D possibly being TRBD1 (6 bases). V dropped 3 bases and J dropped 4 bases, with 10 bases sitting between them. Germline assignment: CDR1 LGHDT and CDR2 YNNKEL (reference sequence). The CDR3 length is 15 residues. CDR3 DNA sequence: TGTGCCAGCAGCCAGGGCAGGGGATATAATTCACCCCTCCACTTT. Amino acids: CASSQGRGYNSPLHF.

The CDR3 DNA is TGCGCCAGCAGCTCCTCCCGGCCCGACCAAGAGACCCAGTACTTC. This translates into CASSSSRPDQETQYF. The rearrangement links TRBV5-1 to TRBJ2-5; the D is unclear. Germline-derived CDR1 and CDR2 are SGHRS and YFSETQ. The CDR3 length is 15 residues. Trimming shortened V by 3 bases and J by 0 bases, and 12 bases separated the two germline ends.

Here the CDR3 reads CASSQDSGGSNSPLHF. For the CDR3, the DNA is TGTGCCAGCAGCCAAGATTCGGGGGGCAGTAATTCACCCCTCCACTTT. The V and J genes are TRBV3-1 (or the pseudogene TRBV3-2) and TRBJ1-6; tentative D call: TRBD1 (6 bases). V was trimmed by 0 bases and J by 6 bases, leaving 12 bases between them. The CDR3 runs to 16 residues. The germline gives CDR1 LGHDT, CDR2 YNNKEL (reference sequence).

This clone has a single count. This chain connects TRBV28 to TRBJ1-5; D is unresolved. The germline gives CDR1 MDHEN, CDR2 SYDVKM. This CDR3 spans 14 amino acids. Deletions cut 2 bases from V and 4 bases from J, with 9 bases between. CDR3 loop: CASSLRQGNQPQHF. CDR3 nucleotides: TGTGCCAGCAGTTTACGACAAGGAAATCAGCCCCAGCATTTT. The full variable domain, in which reference TRBV28 and TRBJ1-5 provide the parts outside the CDR3, is DVKVTQSSRYLVKRTGEKVFLECVQDMDHENMFWYRQDPGLGLRLIYFSYDVKMKEKGDIPEGYSVSREKKERFSLILESASTNQTSMYLCASSLRQGNQPQHFGDGTRLSIL.

The rearrangement joins TRBV21-1 to TRBJ2-1. TRBV21-1 is reported as a pseudogene. The CDR3 consists of 12 residues. CDR3 region: CASSKEENEQFF. CDR3 nucleotides: TGTGCCAGCAGCAAAGAGGAAAATGAGCAGTTCTTC.

The chain uses TRBV27 and TRBJ2-2; TRBD2 aligns across 8 bases. Germline V gives CDR1 MNHEY, CDR2 SMNVEV (reference sequence). Trimming at V came to 6 bases and at J to 3 bases, leaving 15 bases not matched to a gene. CDR3 size: 18 residues. CDR3 DNA sequence: TGTGCCAGCAGCCCGCTTCCGACTAGCGCCGAATACACCGGGGAGCTGTTTTTT. Protein sequence: CASSPLPTSAEYTGELFF.

This chain links TRBV20-1 with TRBJ2-3; D uncertain. The V end lost 4 bases, the J end lost 2 bases, and 4 bases lay between the germline ends. This CDR3 region has 11 residues. The germline CDR1 and CDR2 sequences are DFQATT and SNEGSKA (reference sequence). The CDR3 spells CSATVTDTQYF. CDR3 DNA sequence: TGCAGTGCTACGGTCACAGATACGCAGTATTTT.

The chain carries TRBV5-1 and TRBJ2-5; D assignment may be TRBD1 or TRBD2 (5 bases each). The CDR3 has 16 residues. Germline V gene sequence: CDR1 SGHRS, CDR2 YFSETQ. Trimming shortened V by 5 bases and J by 5 bases, and 22 bases separated the two germline ends. CDR3 sequence: CASRWGRPTLEETQYF. Written as DNA, the CDR3 is TGCGCCAGCAGGTGGGGACGGCCTACCTTAGAGGAGACCCAGTACTTC.

This chain links TRBV30 with TRBJ2-7, with D tentatively TRBD1 or TRBD2 (5 bases each). Germline CDR1 is GTSNPN and CDR2 is SVGIG (reference sequence). The V end lost 4 bases, the J end lost 7 bases, and 23 bases lay between the germline ends. This CDR3 contains 15 residues. CDR3 sequence: CAWKIQGTLPGEQYF. In nucleotides, the CDR3 is TGTGCCTGGAAAATTCAAGGGACCCTGCCTGGTGAGCAGTACTTC. The full variable domain, in which reference TRBV30 and TRBJ2-7 provide the parts outside the CDR3, is SQTIHQWPATLVQPVGSPLSLECTVEGTSNPNLYWYRQAAGRGLQLLFYSVGIGQISSEVPQNLSASRPQDRQFILSSKKLLLSDSGFYLCAWKIQGTLPGEQYFGPGTRLTVT.

This chain connects TRBV2 to TRBJ1-2; the D is unclear. The V gene's germline CDR1 is SNHLY and CDR2 FYNNEI. V was cut by 4 bases and J by 7 bases, with 10 bases left in between. The CDR3 sequence is 12 residues long. CDR3 amino acids: CASSARSGGYTF. The CDR3, as DNA: TGTGCCAGCAGTGCCCGATCGGGTGGCTACACCTTC.